This paragraph covers one TCR beta chain sequence. The data belong to a study of T cell changes during pregnancy in multiple sclerosis. The assay was immunoSEQ multiplex PCR, and TCRdb's table has in-frame clones only and misses some. Of around 50,000 clones listed, 80% to 95% are singletons. The germline V gene encodes CDR1 SQVTM and CDR2 ANQGSEA. V lost 4 bases to trimming and J lost 10 bases, with 13 bases between them. There are 12 residues in the CDR3. The specimen was CD4+ T cells from peripheral blood mononuclear cells, collected after pregnancy. The genes are TRBV29-1 and TRBJ2-2, with D uncertain. The receptor's source is a female donor in good health, enrolled as a control in a pregnancy study. CDR3 amino acids: CSVVTASKELFF. The CDR3 nucleotides are TGCAGCGTTGTAACAGCCTCTAAGGAGCTGTTTTTT.